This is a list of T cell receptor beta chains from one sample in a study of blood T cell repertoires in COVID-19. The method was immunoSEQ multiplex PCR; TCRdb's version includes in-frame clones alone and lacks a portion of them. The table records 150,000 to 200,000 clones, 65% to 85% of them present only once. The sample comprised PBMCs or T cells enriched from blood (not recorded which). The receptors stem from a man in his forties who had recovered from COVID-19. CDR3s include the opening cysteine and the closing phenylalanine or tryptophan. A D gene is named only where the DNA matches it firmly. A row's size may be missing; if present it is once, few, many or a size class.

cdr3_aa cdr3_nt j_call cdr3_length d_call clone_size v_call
CASSPRLAGGTGELFF TGTGCCAGCAGCCCCCGGCTAGCGGGGGGCACCGGGGAGCTGTTTTTT TRBJ2-2 16 TRBD2 - TRBV7-8
CAWSTNTGELFF TGTGCCTGGAGTACAAACACCGGGGAGCTGTTTTTT TRBJ2-2 12 - - TRBV30
CATSESTGGRETQYF TGTGCCACCAGTGAAAGTACAGGGGGCCGAGAGACCCAGTACTTC TRBJ2-5 15 TRBD1 - TRBV24-1
CASSENLAGVGGIVQPQHF TGTGCCAGCAGTGAAAATCTGGCGGGCGTAGGCGGTATAGTTCAGCCCCAGCATTTT TRBJ1-5 19 - - TRBV6-1
CASSTHGSYEQYF TGTGCCAGTAGTACCCACGGCTCCTACGAGCAGTACTTC TRBJ2-7 13 - - TRBV19
CASSGQMNTEAFF TGTGCCAGCAGCGGACAGATGAACACTGAAGCTTTCTTT TRBJ1-1 13 - - TRBV14
CASGRQGENSPLHF TGTGCCAGCGGTCGACAGGGGGAAAACTCACCCCTCCACTTT TRBJ1-6 14 TRBD1 once TRBV27
CASSQTGGKSPLHF TGTGCCAGCAGCCAGACAGGGGGAAAATCACCCCTCCACTTT TRBJ1-6 14 TRBD1 once TRBV3-1/TRBV3-2
CAISDASGGTDTQYF TGTGCCATCAGCGACGCTAGCGGAGGCACAGATACGCAGTATTTT TRBJ2-3 15 TRBD2 - TRBV10-3
CASSTSKELFF TGTGCCAGCAGTACCTCTAAGGAGCTGTTTTTT TRBJ2-2 11 - - TRBV12-3/TRBV12-4
CASSLHPPPGTENQPQHF TGCGCCAGCAGTCTACACCCTCCTCCCGGGACTGAGAATCAGCCCCAGCATTTT TRBJ1-5 18 - - TRBV23-1
CAIMTGGQQYF TGTGCCATCATGACAGGGGGCCAGCAGTACTTC TRBJ2-7 11 TRBD1 - TRBV6-6
CASSSGTGEETQYF TGTGCCAGCAGTTCCGGGACAGGGGAAGAGACCCAGTACTTC TRBJ2-5 14 TRBD1 - TRBV6-5
CASSPRLGGGSYNEQFF TGTGCCAGCAGCCCTCGGTTGGGCGGGGGGTCCTACAATGAGCAGTTCTTC TRBJ2-1 17 TRBD2 - TRBV13
CASREANTGELFF TGTGCCAGCAGAGAGGCGAACACCGGGGAGCTGTTTTTT TRBJ2-2 13 - - TRBV12-3/TRBV12-4
CASSPGTGSGSPLHF TGTGCCAGCTCACCAGGGACAGGGTCTGGCTCACCCCTCCACTTT TRBJ1-6 15 TRBD1 - TRBV18
CAISDRRGSYNEQFF TGTGCCATCAGTGATCGGCGGGGCTCCTACAATGAGCAGTTCTTC TRBJ2-1 15 - - TRBV10-3
CASSDGQGDHYNEQFF TGTGCCAGCAGCGACGGACAGGGGGACCACTACAATGAGCAGTTCTTC TRBJ2-1 16 TRBD1 - TRBV7-7
CASSWAHRGLASELFF TGTGCCAGCAGCTGGGCACACAGGGGTTTAGCCTCGGAGCTGTTTTTT TRBJ2-2 16 TRBD1 - TRBV5-5
CASSPRDRVGGYTF TGCGCCAGCAGCCCCCGGGACAGGGTTGGGGGCTACACCTTC TRBJ1-2 14 TRBD1 few TRBV5-1
CASSSGQGSLYGYTF TGTGCCAGCAGTTCAGGACAGGGGTCCCTCTATGGCTACACCTTC TRBJ1-2 15 TRBD1 - TRBV7-8
CASRKDRNYNSPLHF TGCGCCAGCAGGAAGGACAGAAACTATAATTCACCCCTCCACTTT TRBJ1-6 15 - - TRBV5-1
CASSSPRTGDKEAFF TGTGCCAGCAGCTCCCCCCGGACAGGCGATAAAGAAGCTTTCTTT TRBJ1-1 15 TRBD1 - TRBV5-4
CASSFRQGSNQPQHF TGTGCCAGCAGCTTTAGACAGGGGAGCAATCAGCCCCAGCATTTT TRBJ1-5 15 TRBD1 few TRBV7-2
CASSLGLSEKLFF TGTGCCAGCAGCTTGGGGCTTAGCGAAAAACTGTTTTTT TRBJ1-4 13 - - TRBV5-4
CASSLDSAPGALNYGYTF TGTGCCAGCAGCTTAGATTCCGCGCCAGGGGCCCTAAACTATGGCTACACCTTC TRBJ1-2 18 - - TRBV11-2
CATSPGLAGGASYNEQFF TGTGCCACCAGCCCCGGACTAGCGGGGGGGGCATCCTACAATGAGCAGTTCTTC TRBJ2-1 18 TRBD2 - TRBV24-1
CAITGGTGFGNTIYF TGTGCCATCACTGGCGGGACAGGGTTTGGAAACACCATATATTTT TRBJ1-3 15 TRBD1 - TRBV10-3
CASSPQDSEAFF TGTGCCAGCAGCCCCCAGGACAGTGAAGCTTTCTTT TRBJ1-1 12 - - TRBV11-1
CSVQTGTGTGELFF TGCAGCGTTCAGACGGGGACAGGGACCGGGGAGCTGTTTTTT TRBJ2-2 14 TRBD1 once TRBV29-1
CSVEDRVGFVTANYGYTF TGCAGCGTTGAAGATCGGGTAGGATTCGTAACGGCTAACTATGGCTACACCTTC TRBJ1-2 18 - - TRBV29-1
CASSYRDRDNIQYF TGTGCCAGCAGTTACCGGGACAGGGACAACATTCAGTACTTC TRBJ2-4 14 TRBD1 - TRBV6-5
CASSQDRDLYNEQFF TGTGCCAGCTCACAGGACAGGGATCTGTACAATGAGCAGTTCTTC TRBJ2-1 15 TRBD1 few TRBV18
CASSPQDRGTYSNQPQHF TGTGCCAGCTCACCACAGGACAGGGGAACCTATAGCAATCAGCCCCAGCATTTT TRBJ1-5 18 TRBD1 few TRBV18
CAISESGSPNTGELFF TGTGCCATCAGTGAGTCGGGCTCACCCAACACCGGGGAGCTGTTTTTT TRBJ2-2 16 - - TRBV10-3
CASSLGRVHGYTF TGTGCCAGCAGCTTGGGCAGGGTCCATGGCTACACCTTC TRBJ1-2 13 - - TRBV11-1
CASSPRGTGIRMGETQYF TGTGCCAGCAGCCCCCGCGGGACAGGGATAAGGATGGGAGAGACCCAGTACTTC TRBJ2-5 18 TRBD1 - TRBV7-2
CASSYALGGGTGELFF TGTGCCAGCAGCTACGCCCTAGGGGGCGGCACCGGGGAGCTGTTTTTT TRBJ2-2 16 TRBD1 - TRBV11-3
CANRRAGTYNEQFF TGTGCCAACCGACGGGCGGGGACTTACAATGAGCAGTTCTTC TRBJ2-1 14 - - TRBV7-2
CASSLTMAYSYNSPLHF TGTGCCAGCAGTCTTACGATGGCTTACTCCTATAATTCACCCCTCCACTTT TRBJ1-6 17 - - TRBV6-6
CASSLHADYGYTF TGTGCCAGTAGCCTACATGCGGACTATGGCTACACCTTC TRBJ1-2 13 - once TRBV19
CASKEQGPYGYTF TGTGCCAGCAAAGAACAGGGGCCCTATGGCTACACCTTC TRBJ1-2 13 TRBD1 - TRBV2
CASSLMRTGINEKLFF TGTGCCAGCAGCTTAATGCGCACAGGGATTAATGAAAAACTGTTTTTT TRBJ1-4 16 - - TRBV7-9
CASSQGQGWGGYTF TGTGCCAGCTCACAAGGACAGGGCTGGGGTGGCTACACCTTC TRBJ1-2 14 TRBD1 - TRBV18
CASSSSEGWGYTF TGTGCCAGCAGCTCAAGCGAGGGTTGGGGCTACACCTTC TRBJ1-2 13 - few TRBV12-3/TRBV12-4
CASSLIGRGLNSEAFF TGTGCCAGCAGCTTGATTGGGCGGGGTTTGAATTCTGAAGCTTTCTTT TRBJ1-1 16 - - TRBV5-5
CASSEYGAGGDEQFF TGTGCCAGCAGTGAATATGGAGCGGGGGGGGATGAGCAGTTCTTC TRBJ2-1 15 TRBD2 - TRBV2
CASTSSSGRAFF TGTGCCAGCACTTCCAGCTCGGGTAGAGCTTTCTTT TRBJ1-1 12 - - TRBV25-1